This entry lists 26 T cell receptor beta chains sequenced from one sample in a study of early T cells in non-severe SARS-CoV-2 infection (dated by TCRdb to the early 2020s). To prepare the library, 5' RACE was applied. Sequenced using a NextSeq 500. The public sequencing data were trimmed at Q25 with fastp and processed into clonotypes with MiXCR by TCRdb, which kept only in-frame beta chains. All rows with the same CDR3 protein become a single entry with the most common DNA and genes. For this sample the table gives about 77,000 distinct CDR3 sequences, of which 8.5% to 10% were detected only once. The ten largest clonotypes hold approximately 4.9% of the sample. The sample comprised whole blood. These receptor sequences come from an adult who was a healthcare worker with PCR-confirmed SARS-CoV-2 infection or an uninfected control (not recorded which).

The chain combines TRBV3-1 with TRBJ2-1; TRBD2 agrees at 8 bases. The trim removed 8 bases at V and 0 bases at J, leaving 6 bases unmatched. The CDR3 loop spans 15 amino acids. Germline V lookup: CDR1 LGHDT, CDR2 YNNKEL (reference sequence). CDR3 sequence: CASAAGRASYNEQFF. Here the CDR3 DNA reads TGTGCCAGCGCCGCCGGGAGGGCCTCCTACAATGAGCAGTTCTTC.

This clonotype was detected only a few times. The V and J genes are TRBV20-1 and TRBJ2-1; the match to TRBD2 covers 8 bases. V shed 2 bases and J 4 bases; nucleotides not matched to a gene: 13. Germline V gene lookup returns CDR1 DFQATT and CDR2 SNEGSKA (reference sequence). The CDR3 is 17 amino acids. The CDR3 protein is CSARPHPLAGGYNEQFF. In DNA form, the CDR3 reads TGCAGTGCTAGACCTCACCCTCTCGCGGGAGGTTACAATGAGCAGTTCTTC.

For this clonotype: Given a much more abundant clone one base away, this may be a read error. The chain links TRBV27 to TRBJ1-4; D perhaps matches TRBD1 (6 bases). Germline CDR1 MNHEY, CDR2 SMNVEV (reference sequence). The CDR3 runs to 18 residues. CDR3 nucleotide sequence: TGTGTCAGCAGTTATCAGGGGTTTACGGGGTCAACTAATGAAAAACTGTTTTTT. Encoded protein: CVSSYQGFTGSTNEKLFF.

In this sample, this clonotype turned up many times. The chain is built from TRBV19 and TRBJ1-5; TRBD1 matches at 9 bases. Germline V gene sequence: CDR1 LNHDA, CDR2 SQIVND (reference sequence). Germline trimming cut 5 bases from V and 2 bases from J; bases unmatched to any gene: 1. This CDR3 has 14 amino acids. DNA of the CDR3: TGTGCCAGTAGTGACAGGGGGGGCAATCAGCCCCAGCATTTT. Encoded protein: CASSDRGGNQPQHF. Together with reference TRBV19 and TRBJ1-5, the CDR3 gives the full variable domain: DGGITQSPKYLFRKEGQNVTLSCEQNLNHDAMYWYRQDPGQGLRLIYYSQIVNDFQKGDIAEGYSVSREKKESFPLTVTSAQKNPTAFYLCASSDRGGNQPQHFGDGTRLSIL.

This chain uses TRBV7-2 with TRBJ2-4, with a tentative D call TRBD2 (5 bases). V lost 5 bases, J lost 6 bases, and 14 bases lay in between. CDR1 is SGHTA and CDR2 is FQGNSA in the germline V gene. CDR3 length equals 14 residues. CDR3 sequence: CASSRTSGGNIQYF. CDR3 bases: TGTGCCAGCAGCCGGACCTCCGGAGGAAACATTCAGTACTTC.

This clonotype was observed at least ten times. V and J are TRBV20-1 and TRBJ2-2, with 10 bases aligning to TRBD2. The CDR3 is 14 residues long. From germline, CDR1 is DFQATT and CDR2 SNEGSKA (reference sequence). After removal of 6 bases from V and 2 bases from J, the junction contained 3 bases not matched to a gene. The CDR3 DNA reads TGCAGTGCCACACTAGCGGGAAACACCGGGGAGCTGTTTTTT. Protein sequence: CSATLAGNTGELFF.

This clonotype turned up a few times. The chain has TRBV29-1 and TRBJ2-4, with a possible D match to TRBD2 (7 bases). Trimming pared 5 bases from V and 0 bases from J, leaving 17 bases between. Germline CDR1 SQVTM, CDR2 ANQGSEA. This CDR3 has 16 residues. CDR3 residues: CSVKGGTVLAKNIQYF. The CDR3 bases are TGCAGCGTTAAGGGGGGGACGGTCCTAGCCAAAAACATTCAGTACTTC.

This clonotype appeared many times. V is TRBV28 and J is TRBJ2-5; the D is unclear. This CDR3 is built from 11 residues. CDR1 is MDHEN, CDR2 SYDVKM, per germline. V was shortened by 5 bases and J by 2 bases, with 3 bases between the two germline ends. Here the CDR3 DNA reads TGTGCCAGCAGTGGGCAAGAGACCCAGTACTTC. Amino acid sequence: CASSGQETQYF.

This clonotype occurred a few times. The rearrangement links TRBV7-9 to TRBJ2-5; D gene unclear. V was pared by 3 bases and J by 2 bases, with 10 bases between. Germline V gene data show CDR1 as SEHNR and CDR2 as FQNEAQ (reference sequence). CDR3 size: 14 residues. CDR3 nucleotides: TGTGCCAGCAGCTTGGGTAGTGAACAAGAGACCCAGTACTTC. Translation gives CASSLGSEQETQYF.

This chain uses TRBV29-1 with TRBJ2-3, with 12 bases lining up with TRBD2. The CDR3 loop spans 16 amino acids. J lost 3 bases, V lost 5 bases, and 9 bases had no gene match. Germline assignment: CDR1 SQVTM and CDR2 ANQGSEA. The CDR3 region is CSVLLAGGPRTDTQYF. For the CDR3, the DNA is TGCAGCGTTCTGCTAGCGGGAGGGCCCCGGACAGATACGCAGTATTTT.

This chain uses TRBV4-2 with TRBJ2-7; the D is unclear. V lost 0 bases and J 3 bases, leaving 12 bases between the germline ends. Germline CDR1 and CDR2: LGHNA and YNFKEQ. The CDR3 contains 15 residues. For the CDR3, the DNA is TGTGCCAGCAGCCAAGAAAAAGGAACGCGCTACGAGCAGTACTTC. Translated: CASSQEKGTRYEQYF.

On this clonotype itself: A read error may be the cause here, since a much bigger clone is one base away. The J gene is TRBJ1-3, the V gene TRBV6-6; unclear D gene. There are 14 residues in the CDR3. CDR1 and CDR2 from the germline V gene are MNHNY and SVGAGI (reference sequence). This CDR3 reads CASQRGSSENTIYF. CDR3 coding DNA: TGTGCCAGCCAGCGAGGCTCTTCTGAAAACACCATATATTTT.

This clonotype was counted between two and nine times. The rearrangement joins TRBV18 to TRBJ2-7; 8 nucleotides align to TRBD2. This CDR3 is built from 14 residues. Unmatched junction bases numbered 3, after V lost 3 bases and J lost 2 bases. Germline loops: CDR1 KGHSH, CDR2 LQKENI. As DNA, the CDR3 is TGTGCCAGCTCACCTAGCGGGAACGCCTACGAGCAGTACTTC. It translates to CASSPSGNAYEQYF.

This clonotype has more than one count but fewer than ten. The chain is built from TRBV28 and TRBJ2-7; D is undetermined. Germline CDR1 MDHEN, CDR2 SYDVKM. CDR3 length equals 11 residues. V was clipped by 7 bases and J by 7 bases, with 11 bases between them. CDR3 amino acids: CASIGQVEQYF. The CDR3 DNA is TGTGCCAGCATCGGGCAGGTAGAGCAGTACTTC.

V gene TRBV15 combines with J gene TRBJ2-1; maybe TRBD2 (5 bases). V was pared by 0 bases and J by 9 bases, with 15 bases between. CDR1 is LNHNV and CDR2 is YYDKDF in the germline V gene (reference sequence). This CDR3 is built from 15 residues. CDR3 sequence: CATSRDGRAEGEQFF. The CDR3 nucleotides read TGTGCCACCAGCAGAGACGGGCGGGCCGAGGGTGAGCAGTTCTTC.

The rearrangement joins TRBV11-2 to TRBJ2-1; 11 bases fit TRBD2. J gave up 0 bases and V 1 base, and 8 bases lay outside the gene matches. The germline V gene encodes CDR1 SGHAT and CDR2 FQNNGV. The CDR3 has 19 amino acids. CDR3 residues: CASSLVTGLAGISYNEQFF. The CDR3 nucleotides read TGTGCCAGCAGCTTAGTTACAGGACTAGCGGGTATCTCCTACAATGAGCAGTTCTTC.

This clonotype was detected ten times or more. J is TRBJ2-7 and V is TRBV5-7; D is unclear. TRBV5-7 is assigned to the ORF class and has an uncertain function. Trimming took 0 bases from V and 0 from J, leaving 10 bases between them. The CDR3 is 15 amino acids. Here the CDR3 DNA reads TGTGCCAGCAGCTTGGCTGCGTACCTCTCCTACGAGCAGTACTTC. It codes for CASSLAAYLSYEQYF.

The rearrangement joins TRBV28 to TRBJ2-7, with TRBD2 identical over 8 bases. The CDR3 length is 12 residues. The V segment lost 7 bases and the J segment 5 bases; nucleotides outside the gene matches: 4. The germline gives CDR1 MDHEN, CDR2 SYDVKM. Here the CDR3 reads CASTTGGDEQYF. The CDR3 DNA reads as TGTGCCAGCACCACCGGGGGGGACGAGCAGTACTTC. Full variable domain (remainder filled in from reference TRBV28 and TRBJ2-7): DVKVTQSSRYLVKRTGEKVFLECVQDMDHENMFWYRQDPGLGLRLIYFSYDVKMKEKGDIPEGYSVSREKKERFSLILESASTNQTSMYLCASTTGGDEQYFGPGTRLTVT.

The chain links TRBV7-3 to TRBJ1-1, with D possibly matching TRBD1 (5 bases). In germline, CDR1 is SGHTA, CDR2 FQGTGA. The CDR3 is 14 residues long. V lost 2 bases, J lost 3 bases, and 10 bases lay in between. The CDR3 DNA sequence: TGTGCCAGCAGCTTAGGTCCGGGGGACACTGAAGCTTTCTTT. Amino acid sequence: CASSLGPGDTEAFF.

This clonotype was observed many times. This chain links TRBV5-1 with TRBJ2-1; perhaps TRBD2 as D (6 bases). The germline CDR1 and CDR2 sequences are SGHRS and YFSETQ. Trimming shortened V by 3 bases and J by 8 bases, and 6 bases separated the two germline ends. This CDR3 has 11 amino acids. DNA for the CDR3: TGCGCCAGCAGCTCTAGCGATGAGCAGTTCTTC. Translated: CASSSSDEQFF.

Many counts were recorded for this clonotype. The V gene is TRBV9, the J gene TRBJ2-3; no clear D. Per germline, CDR1 SGDLS and CDR2 YYNGEE. V dropped 4 bases and J dropped 7 bases, with 25 bases sitting between them. The CDR3 extends over 17 amino acids. The CDR3 loop reads CASSPFQGLRLGNTQYF. The CDR3 nucleotides read TGTGCCAGCAGCCCTTTCCAAGGGTTGCGACTTGGAAATACGCAGTATTTT. Together with reference TRBV9 and TRBJ2-3, the CDR3 gives the full variable domain: DSGVTQTPKHLITATGQRVTLRCSPRSGDLSVYWYQQSLDQGLQFLIQYYNGEERAKGNILERFSAQQFPDLHSELNLSSLELGDSALYFCASSPFQGLRLGNTQYFGPGTRLTVL.

This clonotype was observed at least ten times. This chain connects TRBV28 to TRBJ1-5, with D possibly TRBD1 on 5 matching bases. Germline V gene sequence: CDR1 MDHEN, CDR2 SYDVKM. The CDR3 is 15 amino acids. Deletions cut 5 bases from V and 0 bases from J, with 11 bases between. The CDR3 region is CASSRDLYSNQPQHF. CDR3 bases: TGTGCCAGCAGTCGGGACCTATATAGCAATCAGCCCCAGCATTTT.

This clonotype was counted many times. V and J are TRBV3-1 and TRBJ2-1, with D perhaps TRBD2 (6 bases). The V gene lost 4 bases and the J gene lost 4 bases, with 14 bases spanning the gap. CDR1 LGHDT and CDR2 YNNKEL come from the germline V gene (reference sequence). The CDR3 consists of 15 residues. This CDR3 reads CASSPMVAVYNEQFF. In DNA, the CDR3 is TGTGCCAGCAGCCCAATGGTAGCGGTTTACAATGAGCAGTTCTTC.

The rearrangement uses TRBV7-9 and TRBJ2-3; D not certain. Trimming took off 5 bases at V and 8 bases at J, with 11 bases between the two ends. Germline-derived CDR1 and CDR2 are SEHNR and FQNEAQ (reference sequence). CDR3 length: 12 amino acids. CDR3 sequence reads: CASSPETGTQYF. DNA of the CDR3: TGTGCCAGCAGCCCCGAGACCGGTACGCAGTATTTT.

This clonotype was counted ten times or more. This sequence joins TRBV25-1 and TRBJ2-5; 10 positions agree with TRBD2. Unmatched junction bases numbered 9, after V lost 8 bases and J lost 3 bases. CDR1 is MGHDK, CDR2 SYGVNS, per germline. This CDR3 has 15 amino acids. As DNA, the CDR3 is TGTGCCAGCTCTAAGAGCGGGAGGGATAAAGAGACCCAGTACTTC. Protein: CASSKSGRDKETQYF.

A few counts support this clonotype. The chain recombines TRBV3-1 with TRBJ1-1, with no clear D. The CDR3 sequence is 12 residues long. Germline loops: CDR1 LGHDT, CDR2 YNNKEL (reference sequence). V lost 5 bases and J 4 bases, leaving 8 bases between the germline ends. CDR3 nucleotide sequence: TGTGCCAGCAGCAACTTAGGCACTGAAGCTTTCTTT. Its protein product is CASSNLGTEAFF.